The rows below give T cell receptor beta chains drawn from one sample of a study of T cells after posttransplantation cyclophosphamide. TCRdb's table, derived via immunoSEQ multiplex PCR, lists solely in-frame clones and lacks some. The repertoire holds 8,500 to 9,500 clones, with nearly 99% as singletons. The sample taken for sequencing was naive CD8+ T cells sorted from PBMCs. These receptors were taken from a man aged 45-60 years in good health, CMV-negative, and a related stem cell transplant donor. Each CDR3 is given with its conserved first and last residue.

v_gene	j_gene	CDR3aa
TRBV9	TRBJ2-7	CASSGRDSPYEQYF
TRBV7-9	TRBJ2-1	CASSPLAGGSYNEQFF
TRBV6-5	TRBJ2-1	CASSYSRELWDEQFF
TRBV19	TRBJ1-1	CASTEDKWTEAFF
TRBV27	TRBJ1-4	CASSLRGTNEKLFF
TRBV19	TRBJ1-1	CASSYAFMNTEAFF
TRBV4-2	TRBJ2-7	CASSQGDSYYEQYF
TRBV7-9	TRBJ2-7	CASSPGLASLGEQYF
TRBV12-5	TRBJ2-3	CASGLGSQGPRTDTQYF
TRBV20-1	TRBJ1-3	CSADDRNTIYF
TRBV4-3	TRBJ1-2	CASSQLEGKGYTF
TRBV7-8	TRBJ2-1	CASSLGQGNEQFF
TRBV6-1	TRBJ2-5	CASMGGSETQYF
TRBV29-1	TRBJ2-1	CSVEDLFGTSGNSYNEQFF
TRBV5-1	TRBJ1-1	CASSNGVTEAFF
TRBV9	TRBJ2-7	CASSPLAGGGEQYF
TRBV9	TRBJ1-1	CASSVDSMNTEAFF
TRBV10-3	TRBJ1-5	CAISSEGEGNQPQHF
TRBV4-1	TRBJ2-7	CASSQDQGEGNEQYF
TRBV5-1	TRBJ1-1	CASSLGTRGNTEAFF
TRBV25-1	TRBJ2-3	CASGAADTQYF
TRBV5-1	TRBJ1-1	CASSPPGSEAFF
TRBV7-8	TRBJ2-7	CASSFGQVSSYEQYF
TRBV29-1	TRBJ1-2	CSVTTVYGYTF
TRBV4-1	TRBJ2-3	CASSQQLADSTDTQYF
TRBV6-6	TRBJ2-1	CASTVAVWDEQFF
TRBV4-2	TRBJ1-1	CASSQAWALNTEAFF
TRBV7-3	TRBJ2-2	CASSWDRGRPGELFF
TRBV9	TRBJ2-2	CASSVGGTNTGELFF
TRBV7-6	TRBJ2-1	CASSFRYNEQFF
TRBV14	TRBJ2-7	CASRNGAGWEQYF
TRBV6-5	TRBJ2-7	CASSSLGASYEQYF
TRBV19	.	CASRIGWTGHYEQYF
TRBV27	TRBJ1-1	CASNLVGAHTEAFF
TRBV7-3	TRBJ2-2	CASSLHTSSTGELFF
TRBV15	TRBJ2-7	CATSWDRGNEQYF
TRBV5-6	TRBJ2-7	CASSLGQSYEQYF
TRBV11-2	TRBJ1-1	CASSLRQVNTEAFF
TRBV7-9	TRBJ2-5	CATTRGKETQYF
TRBV5-1	TRBJ2-1	CASSFSGGVVREQFF
TRBV6-5	TRBJ1-1	CASSYLTGNTEAFF
TRBV6-6	TRBJ1-4	CASSAWDSPNEKLFF
TRBV7-2	TRBJ1-5	CASSFTPGSVGNQPQHF